This note documents a single T cell receptor beta chain sequence. PCR involved 60 Vbeta and 13 Jbeta primers. Libraries were prepared by immunoSEQ multiplex PCR; TCRdb keeps only in-frame clonotypes and omits some of them. Seen here are some 150,000 clones, 76% observed once, and the top ten hold over 1.1%. This CDR3 contains 16 residues. V trimming: 5 bases; J trimming: 2 bases; junction bases outside the gene matches: 5. CDR1 and CDR2 (germline): LNHDA, SQIVND (reference sequence). The data stem from a study of cytomegalovirus exposure and HLA in healthy donors. The sequence derives from a man aged 55-75 years in good health and CMV-seronegative. This chain links TRBV19 with TRBJ2-3; 12 bases match TRBD2. Sequenced material: PBMCs. The CDR3 spells CASSPRTSGNTDTQYF. The CDR3 DNA reads TGTGCCAGTAGTCCTAGGACTAGCGGGAACACAGATACGCAGTATTTT. Looking up the rest from reference TRBV19 and TRBJ2-3 gives the full variable domain: DGGITQSPKYLFRKEGQNVTLSCEQNLNHDAMYWYRQDPGQGLRLIYYSQIVNDFQKGDIAEGYSVSREKKESFPLTVTSAQKNPTAFYLCASSPRTSGNTDTQYFGPGTRLTVL.